This TCR beta chain was observed in a study of blood T cells in healthy people across ages. PCR was performed a second time for roughly 7 to 11 cycles using a sample-barcoded 5' primer and a J-beta primer mix. TCRdb reanalysed the 5' RACE reads using MiXCR and keeps one entry per CDR3 protein. The sample includes nearly 800,000 distinct CDR3 sequences, around a quarter of them seen just once. This CDR3 region has 13 residues. V lost 7 bases to trimming and J lost 0 bases, with 9 bases between them. Germline V gene sequence: CDR1 SGHAT, CDR2 FQNNGV. Separately, the same data were catalogued under a study of T cells of mothers and their children.

This TCR came from a boy younger than 18 in good health. The chain is built from TRBV11-2 and TRBJ1-2, with D hard to call. The specimen sequenced was blood. CDR3 amino acids: CASKRVTNYGYTF. The DNA of the CDR3 is TGTGCCAGCAAACGGGTTACTAACTATGGCTACACCTTC.